Following are 22 T cell receptor beta chains from one sample sequenced in a study of T-cell reconstitution after alpha-beta-depleted transplantation in children. Unique molecular identifiers were built into the TCRbeta library. TCRdb called the PCR reads again in MiXCR, with one record for every CDR3 protein. The top ten clones hold 2% to 2.5% of a sample with about 500,000 distinct CDR3 sequences, approximately 32% of them seen once. Sample: PBMCs from the stem cell graft donor, taken from the stem cell graft. The receptors were gathered from a human donor who donated a stem cell graft to a child with aplastic anemia.

The table lists this clonotype with a few counts. The rearrangement uses TRBV12-3 or TRBV12-4 and TRBJ2-5; 7 nucleotides agree with TRBD1. The trim removed 6 bases at V and 4 bases at J, leaving 5 bases unmatched. The CDR3 is made up of 13 amino acids. In DNA, the CDR3 is TGTGCCAGCAGCGGACAGGTCGCAGAGACCCAGTACTTC. Protein product: CASSGQVAETQYF.

The J gene is TRBJ2-6, the V gene TRBV7-7; TRBD1 aligns across 8 bases. The CDR3 spans 15 residues. CDR1 and CDR2 from the germline V gene are SSHAT and FNYEAQ (reference sequence). Trimming cost V 1 base and J 8 bases; bases outside gene matches: 4. CDR3 sequence (DNA): TGTGCCAGCAGCTTAGGTCAGGGGGCCCCCAACGTCCTGACTTTC. This codes for CASSLGQGAPNVLTF.

This chain uses TRBV24-1 with TRBJ2-1; TRBD1 matches 10 bases. Trimming removed 5 bases from V and 1 base from J; junction bases left unmatched: 1. Germline V gene sequence: CDR1 KGHDR, CDR2 SFDVKD. CDR3 length equals 15 residues. The CDR3 nucleotides read TGTGCCACCAGTGGGGGACAGGGGTCCTACAATGAGCAGTTCTTC. Amino acids: CATSGGQGSYNEQFF.

This clonotype has just a few counts. This chain connects TRBV5-1 to TRBJ1-1; 7 bases map to TRBD1. CDR3 size: 15 residues. From germline, CDR1 is SGHRS and CDR2 YFSETQ. Trimming at V came to 4 bases and at J to 3 bases, leaving 9 bases not matched to a gene. The CDR3 is CASSRDLDRDTEAFF. The DNA of the CDR3 is TGCGCCAGCAGCCGAGACCTAGACAGGGACACTGAAGCTTTCTTT.

Only a few counts were recorded for this clonotype. The V call is TRBV7-2, the J call TRBJ1-2; 8 bases align to TRBD1. The length of the CDR3 is 15 residues. CDR1 and CDR2 (germline): SGHTA, FQGNSA. Germline trimming cut 2 bases from V and 8 bases from J; bases unmatched to any gene: 10. The CDR3 spells CASSLIRQGAWGYTF. In DNA form, the CDR3 reads TGTGCCAGCAGCTTAATCAGGCAGGGGGCATGGGGCTACACCTTC.

The V and J genes are TRBV4-1 and TRBJ1-4; TRBD1 is a possible D gene (6 bases). The CDR3 loop spans 15 amino acids. CDR1 and CDR2 from the germline V gene are MGHRA and YSYEKL. V was clipped by 1 base and J by 5 bases, with 11 bases between them. CDR3 bases: TGCGCCAGCAGCCAAGCGGACAGCAAGAATGAAAAACTGTTTTTT. Encoded protein: CASSQADSKNEKLFF.

The chain links TRBV20-1 to TRBJ2-1; the D gene is possibly TRBD2 (6 bases). Germline V CDR1 and CDR2: DFQATT, SNEGSKA (reference sequence). Trimming pared 0 bases from V and 12 bases from J, leaving 15 bases between. The CDR3 spans 13 residues. CDR3 residues: CSARDKGAAGQFF. The DNA for the CDR3 is TGCAGTGCTAGAGATAAGGGTGCAGCGGGGCAGTTCTTC.

The J gene is TRBJ2-4, the V gene TRBV12-3 or TRBV12-4, with a tentative D call TRBD1 (6 bases). The CDR3 has 16 residues. V gave up 2 bases and J gave up 1 base, with 12 bases separating them. The chain's CDR3 is CASSLSGAGAKNIQYF. The CDR3 DNA follows: TGTGCCAGCAGTTTATCAGGGGCCGGGGCCAAAAACATTCAGTACTTC.

The rearrangement joins TRBV18 to TRBJ2-1; 14 bases align to TRBD2. CDR3 length equals 17 residues. The V gene end was trimmed by 3 bases and the J gene end by 3 bases; junction bases not matched to a gene: 4. Per germline, CDR1 KGHSH and CDR2 LQKENI. The CDR3 DNA follows: TGTGCCAGCTCACCCATCGGACTAGCGGGAGGCTACAATGAGCAGTTCTTC. Protein: CASSPIGLAGGYNEQFF.

In this sample, this clonotype turned up a few times. V usage is TRBV6-5 and J usage is TRBJ2-7; D is perhaps TRBD2 (6 bases). Germline V lookup: CDR1 MNHEY, CDR2 SVGAGI. This CDR3 is built from 13 residues. Trimming pared 0 bases from V and 6 bases from J, leaving 9 bases between. This CDR3 reads CASSYSGRGEQYV. The CDR3 DNA reads as TGTGCCAGCAGTTACTCAGGGCGGGGCGAGCAGTACGTC.

CDR3 bases: TGCGCCAGCAGCTTGGAGGCGATTCCTGAAGCTTTCTTT. Amino acids: CASSLEAIPEAFF. The rearrangement joins TRBV5-1 to TRBJ1-1; D remains ambiguous. Germline V gene sequence: CDR1 SGHRS, CDR2 YFSETQ. V lost 0 bases, J lost 6 bases, and 9 bases lay in between. CDR3 length: 13 amino acids. Together with reference TRBV5-1 and TRBJ1-1, the CDR3 gives the full variable domain: KAGVTQTPRYLIKTRGQQVTLSCSPISGHRSVSWYQQTPGQGLQFLFEYFSETQRNKGNFPGRFSGRQFSNSRSEMNVSTLELGDSALYLCASSLEAIPEAFFGQGTRLTVV.

This clonotype was counted between two and nine times. J is TRBJ2-7 and V is TRBV20-1; 9 nucleotides agree with TRBD2. This CDR3 is built from 14 residues. CDR1 DFQATT and CDR2 SNEGSKA come from the germline V gene (reference sequence). Germline trimming cut 0 bases from V and 5 bases from J; bases unmatched to any gene: 5. CDR3 loop: CSARDSSGRNEQYV. CDR3 DNA sequence: TGCAGTGCTAGAGACTCGAGCGGGAGGAACGAGCAGTACGTC.

This clonotype has a handful of counts. The gene calls are TRBV10-3 and TRBJ1-2; TRBD1 agrees at 7 bases. Germline-derived CDR1 and CDR2 are ENHRY and SYGVKD. This CDR3 spans 13 amino acids. CDR3 residues: CAHSRGTDYGYTF. CDR3 DNA: TGTGCGCACAGTCGCGGGACAGACTATGGCTACACCTTC.

The chain joins TRBV20-1 to TRBJ2-3, with 8 bases that match TRBD2. CDR1 and CDR2 from the germline V gene are DFQATT and SNEGSKA (reference sequence). The CDR3 has 14 residues. Unmatched junction bases numbered 4, after V lost 1 base and J lost 4 bases. Written as DNA, the CDR3 is TGCAGTGCTAGAGTTGCGGGAGGCCCAGATACGCAGTATTTT. This translates into CSARVAGGPDTQYF.

The genes are TRBV7-2 and TRBJ2-1; the D gene is possibly TRBD2 (6 bases). Between the trimmed V and J ends, which lost 1 base and 3 bases, there was a span of 7 bases. Germline V CDR1 and CDR2: SGHTA, FQGNSA. The CDR3 is made up of 14 amino acids. CDR3: CASSLERVYNEQFF. Written as DNA, the CDR3 is TGTGCCAGCAGCTTAGAGCGGGTCTACAATGAGCAGTTCTTC.

This chain uses TRBV7-2 with TRBJ1-4, with TRBD1 identical over 7 bases. CDR1 is SGHTA, CDR2 FQGNSA, per germline. V lost 3 bases, J lost 0 bases, and 1 base stayed unmatched. The CDR3 consists of 15 residues. CDR3 coding DNA: TGTGCCAGCAGCTTTGACAGGGCAACTAATGAAAAACTGTTTTTT. Translation: CASSFDRATNEKLFF.

The chain employs TRBV18 and TRBJ2-7, with TRBD1 matching 10 bases. The CDR3 totals 14 residues. V shed 2 bases and J 6 bases; nucleotides not matched to a gene: 4. From germline, CDR1 is KGHSH and CDR2 LQKENI. The CDR3 bases are TGTGCCAGCTCACCATGGGACAGGGGAGGCGAGCAGTACTTC. Its translation: CASSPWDRGGEQYF.

V is TRBV20-1 and J is TRBJ2-6, with 8 bases identical to TRBD1. V shed 5 bases and J 4 bases; nucleotides not matched to a gene: 7. In germline, CDR1 is DFQATT, CDR2 SNEGSKA (reference sequence). The CDR3 extends over 15 amino acids. CDR3 in DNA: TGCAGTGCTCCACGACAGGGGAGGGGGGCCAACGTCCTGACTTTC. The encoded protein is CSAPRQGRGANVLTF.

This clonotype appeared a few times. This chain links TRBV7-6 with TRBJ2-2; perhaps TRBD1 as D (6 bases). This CDR3 has 16 residues. Trimming stripped 0 bases from V and 1 base from J, with 9 bases between. Per the germline V gene, CDR1 is SGHVS and CDR2 is FNYEAQ. CDR3: CASSLAQGQNTGELFF. The CDR3 region has the DNA TGTGCCAGCAGCTTAGCGCAGGGACAGAACACCGGGGAGCTGTTTTTT. Full variable domain (outside the CDR3, taken from reference TRBV7-6 and TRBJ2-2): GAGVSQSPRYKVTKRGQDVALRCDPISGHVSLYWYRQALGQGPEFLTYFNYEAQQDKSGLPNDRFSAERPEGSISTLTIQRTEQRDSAMYRCASSLAQGQNTGELFFGEGSRLTVL.

This clonotype was picked up a small number of times. The gene calls are TRBV12-3 or TRBV12-4 and TRBJ1-5; unclear D gene. V was shortened by 0 bases and J by 6 bases, with 12 bases between the two germline ends. This CDR3 contains 15 residues. This CDR3 is CASSLALGVSQPQHF. The CDR3, as DNA: TGTGCCAGCAGTTTAGCGCTCGGCGTGAGTCAGCCCCAGCATTTT.

This chain connects TRBV6-2 or TRBV6-3 to TRBJ1-1; 9 nucleotides line up with TRBD1. The length of the CDR3 is 14 residues. Germline V gene lookup returns CDR1 MNHEY and CDR2 SVGEGT. Losses at the gene ends were 6 bases for V and 3 bases for J; bases not matched to a gene: 5. Written as DNA, the CDR3 is TGTGCCAGCAGCCGAAACAGGGGGCACACTGAAGCTTTCTTT. Translating gives CASSRNRGHTEAFF.

The V call is TRBV29-1, the J call TRBJ2-2, with D tentatively TRBD1 or TRBD2 (5 bases each). Trimming stripped 6 bases from V and 6 bases from J, with 11 bases between. CDR3 length: 12 amino acids. Germline V CDR1 and CDR2: SQVTM, ANQGSEA. The CDR3 coding sequence is TGCAGCGTCCGAATGGGACCCGGGGAGCTGTTTTTT. Translation: CSVRMGPGELFF.